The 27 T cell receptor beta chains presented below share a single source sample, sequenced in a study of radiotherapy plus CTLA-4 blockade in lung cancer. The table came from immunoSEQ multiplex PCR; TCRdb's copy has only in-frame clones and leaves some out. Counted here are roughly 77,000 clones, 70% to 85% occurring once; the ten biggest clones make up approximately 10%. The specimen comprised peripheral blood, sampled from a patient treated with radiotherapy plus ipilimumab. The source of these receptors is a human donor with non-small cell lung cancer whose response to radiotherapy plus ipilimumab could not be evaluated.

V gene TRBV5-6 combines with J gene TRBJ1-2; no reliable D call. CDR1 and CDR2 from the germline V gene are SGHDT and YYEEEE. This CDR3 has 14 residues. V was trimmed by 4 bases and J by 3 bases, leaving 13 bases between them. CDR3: CASSSTRGYYGYTF. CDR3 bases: TGTGCCAGCAGCAGTACCAGAGGATACTATGGCTACACCTTC.

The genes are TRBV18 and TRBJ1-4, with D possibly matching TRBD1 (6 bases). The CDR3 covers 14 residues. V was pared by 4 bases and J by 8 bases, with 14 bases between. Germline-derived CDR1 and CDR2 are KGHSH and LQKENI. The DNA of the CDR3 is TGTGCCAGCTCACGACAGGCGTCCGGGGAAAAACTGTTTTTT. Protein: CASSRQASGEKLFF.

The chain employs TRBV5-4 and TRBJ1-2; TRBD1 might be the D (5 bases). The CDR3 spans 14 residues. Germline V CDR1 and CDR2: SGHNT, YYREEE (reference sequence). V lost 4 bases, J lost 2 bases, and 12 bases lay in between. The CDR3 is CASSPPGGNYGYTF. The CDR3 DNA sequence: TGTGCCAGCAGCCCGCCCGGGGGAAACTATGGCTACACCTTC.

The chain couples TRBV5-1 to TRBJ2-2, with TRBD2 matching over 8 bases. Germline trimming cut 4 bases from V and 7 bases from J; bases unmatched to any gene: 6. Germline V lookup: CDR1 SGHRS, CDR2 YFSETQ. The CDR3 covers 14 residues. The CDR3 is CASSTSTSGGELFF. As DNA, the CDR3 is TGCGCCAGCAGCACATCAACTAGCGGCGGGGAGCTGTTTTTT.

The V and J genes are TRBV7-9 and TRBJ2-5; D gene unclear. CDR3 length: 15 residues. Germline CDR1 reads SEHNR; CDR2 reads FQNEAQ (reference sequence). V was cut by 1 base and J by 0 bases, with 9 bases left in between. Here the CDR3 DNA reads TGTGCCAGCAGCTTAGTTGCTGCGGACCAAGAGACCCAGTACTTC. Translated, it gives CASSLVAADQETQYF.

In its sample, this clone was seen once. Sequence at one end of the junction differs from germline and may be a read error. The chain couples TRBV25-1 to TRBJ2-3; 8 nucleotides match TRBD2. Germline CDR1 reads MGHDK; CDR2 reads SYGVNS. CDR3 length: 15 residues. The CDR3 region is CANSESGTRINTQYF. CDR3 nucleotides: TGTGCCAACAGTGAATCCGGGACTAGAATCAATACGCAGTATTTT.

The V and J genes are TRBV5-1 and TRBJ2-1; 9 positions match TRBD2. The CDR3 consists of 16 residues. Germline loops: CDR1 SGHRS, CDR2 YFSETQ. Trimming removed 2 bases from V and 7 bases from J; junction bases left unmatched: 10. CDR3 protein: CASSFTLAGVGNEQFF. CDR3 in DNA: TGCGCCAGCAGCTTTACCTTAGCGGGAGTCGGGAATGAGCAGTTCTTC.

The DNA for the CDR3 is TGTGCCAGCAGTTACTCGGCGTCAGGTATGAACACTGAAGCTTTCTTT. Protein product: CASSYSASGMNTEAFF. This chain connects TRBV6-5 to TRBJ1-1; D is ambiguous. V was clipped by 0 bases and J by 0 bases, with 11 bases between them. The CDR3 runs to 16 residues. Germline values: CDR1 MNHEY, CDR2 SVGAGI.

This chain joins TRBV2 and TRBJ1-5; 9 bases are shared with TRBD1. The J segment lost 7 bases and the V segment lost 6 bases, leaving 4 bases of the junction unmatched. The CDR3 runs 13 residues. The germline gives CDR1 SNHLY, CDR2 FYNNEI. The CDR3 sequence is CASRGDRDQPQHF. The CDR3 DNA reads TGTGCCAGCAGAGGGGACAGGGACCAGCCCCAGCATTTT.

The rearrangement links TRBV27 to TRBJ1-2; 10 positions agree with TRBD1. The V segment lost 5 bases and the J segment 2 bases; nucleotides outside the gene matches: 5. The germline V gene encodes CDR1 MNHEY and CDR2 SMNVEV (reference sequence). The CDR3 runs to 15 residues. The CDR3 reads CASSQGQGYNYGYTF. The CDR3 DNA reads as TGTGCCAGCAGTCAGGGACAGGGGTACAACTATGGCTACACCTTC.

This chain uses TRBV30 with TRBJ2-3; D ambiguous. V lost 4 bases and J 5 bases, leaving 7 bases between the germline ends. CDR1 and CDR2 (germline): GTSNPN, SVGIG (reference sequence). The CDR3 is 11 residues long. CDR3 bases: TGTGCCTGGAATTTCCGAGATACGCAGTATTTT. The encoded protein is CAWNFRDTQYF.

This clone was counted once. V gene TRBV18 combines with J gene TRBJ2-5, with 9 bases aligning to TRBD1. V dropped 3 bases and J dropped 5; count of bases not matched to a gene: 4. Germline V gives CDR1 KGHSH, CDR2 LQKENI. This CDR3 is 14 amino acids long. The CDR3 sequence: CASSPGQGAETQYF. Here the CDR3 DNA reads TGTGCCAGCTCACCGGGACAGGGAGCGGAGACCCAGTACTTC. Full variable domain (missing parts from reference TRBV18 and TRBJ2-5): NAGVMQNPRHLVRRRGQEARLRCSPMKGHSHVYWYRQLPEEGLKFMVYLQKENIIDESGMPKERFSAEFPKEGPSILRIQQVVRGDSAAYFCASSPGQGAETQYFGPGTRLLVL.

The DNA for the CDR3 is TGTGCCAGCAGTGAAGTACAGGGGCCGGGTCTCGAAAAACTGTTTTTT. This translates into CASSEVQGPGLEKLFF. V is TRBV25-1 and J is TRBJ1-4; TRBD1 agrees at 7 bases. This CDR3 contains 16 residues. Unmatched junction bases numbered 11, after V lost 2 bases and J lost 8 bases. Germline-derived CDR1 and CDR2 are MGHDK and SYGVNS.

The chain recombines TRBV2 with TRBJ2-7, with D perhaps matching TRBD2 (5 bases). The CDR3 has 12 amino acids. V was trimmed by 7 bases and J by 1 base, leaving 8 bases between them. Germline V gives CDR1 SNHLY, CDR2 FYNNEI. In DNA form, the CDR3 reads TGTGCCAGCAATAAGCGGTCCTACGAGCAGTACTTC. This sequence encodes CASNKRSYEQYF.

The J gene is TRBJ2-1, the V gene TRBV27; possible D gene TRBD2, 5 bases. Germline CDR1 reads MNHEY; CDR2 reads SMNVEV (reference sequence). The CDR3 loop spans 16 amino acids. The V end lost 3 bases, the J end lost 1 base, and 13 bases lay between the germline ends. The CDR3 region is CASSFLGGGSYNEQFF. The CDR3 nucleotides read TGTGCCAGCAGTTTTCTGGGTGGCGGGTCCTACAATGAGCAGTTCTTC.

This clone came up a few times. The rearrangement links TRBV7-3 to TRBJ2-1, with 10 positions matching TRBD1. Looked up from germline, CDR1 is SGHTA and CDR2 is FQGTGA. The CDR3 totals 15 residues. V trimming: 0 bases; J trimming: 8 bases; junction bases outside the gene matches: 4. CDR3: CASSLTPGTGDEQFF. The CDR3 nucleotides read TGTGCCAGCAGCTTAACCCCCGGGACAGGGGATGAGCAGTTCTTC.

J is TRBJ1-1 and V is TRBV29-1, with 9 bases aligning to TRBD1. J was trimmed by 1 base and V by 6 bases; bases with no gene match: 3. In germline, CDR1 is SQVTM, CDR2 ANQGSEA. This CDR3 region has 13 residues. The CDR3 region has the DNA TGCAGCGTAGACAGGGGGGGGAACACTGAAGCTTTCTTT. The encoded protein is CSVDRGGNTEAFF.

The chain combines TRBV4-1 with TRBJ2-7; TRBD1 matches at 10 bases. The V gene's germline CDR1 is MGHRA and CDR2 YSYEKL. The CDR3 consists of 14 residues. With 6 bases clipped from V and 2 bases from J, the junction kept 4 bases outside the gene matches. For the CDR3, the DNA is TGCGCCAGCAGTTCTGACAGGGGGCCCTACGAGCAGTACTTC. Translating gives CASSSDRGPYEQYF.

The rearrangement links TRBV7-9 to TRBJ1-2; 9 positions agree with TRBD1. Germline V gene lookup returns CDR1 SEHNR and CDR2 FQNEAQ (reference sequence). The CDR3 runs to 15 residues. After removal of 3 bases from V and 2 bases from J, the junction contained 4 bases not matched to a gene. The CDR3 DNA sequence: TGTGCCAGCAGCTTTGGCGGGACAGGGAACTATGGCTACACCTTC. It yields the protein CASSFGGTGNYGYTF.

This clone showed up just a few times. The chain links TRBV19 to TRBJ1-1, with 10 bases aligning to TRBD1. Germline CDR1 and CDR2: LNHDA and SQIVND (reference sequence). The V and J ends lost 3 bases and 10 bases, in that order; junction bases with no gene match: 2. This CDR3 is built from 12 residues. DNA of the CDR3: TGTGCCAGTAGTATTGGGACAGGGGCAGCTTTCTTT. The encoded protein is CASSIGTGAAFF. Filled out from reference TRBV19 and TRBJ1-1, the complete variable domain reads DGGITQSPKYLFRKEGQNVTLSCEQNLNHDAMYWYRQDPGQGLRLIYYSQIVNDFQKGDIAEGYSVSREKKESFPLTVTSAQKNPTAFYLCASSIGTGAAFFGQGTRLTVV.

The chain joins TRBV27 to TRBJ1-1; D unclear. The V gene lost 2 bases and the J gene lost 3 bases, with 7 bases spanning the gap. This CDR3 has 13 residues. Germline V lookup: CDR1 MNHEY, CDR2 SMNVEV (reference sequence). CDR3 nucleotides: TGTGCCAGCAGTTTACATACGGACACTGAAGCTTTCTTT. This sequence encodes CASSLHTDTEAFF.

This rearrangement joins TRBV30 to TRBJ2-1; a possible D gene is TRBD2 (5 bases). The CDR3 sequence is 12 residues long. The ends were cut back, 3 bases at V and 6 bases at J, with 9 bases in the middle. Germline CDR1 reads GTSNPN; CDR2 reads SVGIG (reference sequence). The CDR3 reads CAWRLGSNEQFF. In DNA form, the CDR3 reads TGTGCCTGGAGGCTGGGGAGCAATGAGCAGTTCTTC.

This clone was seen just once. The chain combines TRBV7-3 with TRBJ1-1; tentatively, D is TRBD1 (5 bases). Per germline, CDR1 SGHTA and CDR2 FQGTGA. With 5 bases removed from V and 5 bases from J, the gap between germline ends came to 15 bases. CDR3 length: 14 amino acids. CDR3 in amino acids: CASSPTGGWTEAFF. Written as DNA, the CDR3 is TGTGCCAGCAGCCCGACGGGGGGTTGGACTGAAGCTTTCTTT.

The CDR3 loop reads CASSVAGVYSGNTIYF. The CDR3 DNA sequence: TGTGCCAGCAGCGTAGCGGGGGTATACTCTGGAAACACCATATATTTT. The V gene is TRBV9, the J gene TRBJ1-3; D possibly corresponds to TRBD1 (5 bases). Germline values: CDR1 SGDLS, CDR2 YYNGEE. The ends were cut back, 0 bases at V and 0 bases at J, with 10 bases in the middle. The CDR3 spans 16 residues.

The CDR3 region is CASSLGQGPDTQYF. The CDR3 DNA reads as TGCGCCAGCAGCTTGGGGCAGGGCCCAGATACGCAGTATTTT. V gene TRBV5-1 combines with J gene TRBJ2-3; weak D call: TRBD1 (5 bases). This CDR3 is built from 14 residues. The ends were cut back, 0 bases at V and 4 bases at J, with 9 bases in the middle. Germline V CDR1 and CDR2: SGHRS, YFSETQ.

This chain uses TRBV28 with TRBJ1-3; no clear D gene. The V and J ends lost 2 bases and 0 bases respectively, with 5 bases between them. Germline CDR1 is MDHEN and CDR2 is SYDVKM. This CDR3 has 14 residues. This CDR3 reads CASSLVSSGNTIYF. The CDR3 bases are TGTGCCAGCAGTTTAGTGAGCTCTGGAAACACCATATATTTT. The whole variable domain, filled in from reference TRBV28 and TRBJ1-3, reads DVKVTQSSRYLVKRTGEKVFLECVQDMDHENMFWYRQDPGLGLRLIYFSYDVKMKEKGDIPEGYSVSREKKERFSLILESASTNQTSMYLCASSLVSSGNTIYFGEGSWLTVV.

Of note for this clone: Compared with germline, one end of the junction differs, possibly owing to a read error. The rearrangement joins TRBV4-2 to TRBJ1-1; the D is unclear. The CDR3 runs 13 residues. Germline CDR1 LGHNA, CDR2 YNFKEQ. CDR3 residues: CASSQGGVEGMIF. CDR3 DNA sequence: TGTGCCAGCAGCCAAGGAGGTGTAGAGGGAATGATATTT.